The 16 T cell receptor beta chains reported below all come from one sample, sequenced in a study of T cell repertoires in cytomegalovirus infection. The antigens of these receptors remain unknown. From the reads, TCRdb called clonotypes with MiXCR, one entry per CDR3 protein. The sample includes under 130,000 distinct CDR3 sequences, over 40% of them seen just once. The material sequenced was CD8+ T cells from cultured PBMCs, taken from culture after CMV antigen stimulation. The receptor source for this set is a human donor in good health (CMV status not recorded). Some clones in this sample may be carry-over from other donors' samples.

The rearrangement links TRBV9 to TRBJ1-1; D call uncertain. CDR3 size: 12 residues. Per the germline V gene, CDR1 is SGDLS and CDR2 is YYNGEE. V shed 4 bases and J shed 10 bases, with 14 bases lying between them. CDR3 DNA: TGTGCCAGCAGCCCGAGCGGCAGGTTAGCTTTCTTT. Its translation is CASSPSGRLAFF.

Regarding this clonotype: A junction boundary mismatches the germline segment, possibly from a read error. In DNA form, the CDR3 reads TGTGTCAGCAGCCAAACTAGCGGGGCTCACAATGAGCAGTTCTTC. Its protein is CVSSQTSGAHNEQFF. This rearrangement joins TRBV11-1 to TRBJ2-1, with TRBD2 matching 10 bases. CDR1 and CDR2 (germline): SGHAT, FQDESV (reference sequence). The CDR3 has 15 amino acids.

This clonotype was counted between two and nine times. This rearrangement joins TRBV7-9 to TRBJ2-2; possibly TRBD2 for D (5 bases). Germline V lookup: CDR1 SEHNR, CDR2 FQNEAQ (reference sequence). Trimming pared 2 bases from V and 7 bases from J, leaving 14 bases between. The CDR3 consists of 15 residues. The CDR3 region is CASSLLGGLSGELFF. The DNA for the CDR3 is TGTGCCAGCAGCTTACTCGGCGGGCTGAGCGGGGAGCTGTTTTTT.

This clonotype was counted between two and nine times. V gene TRBV4-1 combines with J gene TRBJ2-1; D remains unclear. This CDR3 contains 15 residues. V was shortened by 6 bases and J by 0 bases, with 12 bases between the two germline ends. Germline V gene data show CDR1 as MGHRA and CDR2 as YSYEKL. The CDR3 nucleotides are TGCGCCAGCAGAATAACGAGTACCTCCTACAATGAGCAGTTCTTC. It encodes CASRITSTSYNEQFF.

V gene TRBV28 combines with J gene TRBJ1-1, with D perhaps TRBD1 (5 bases). V lost 5 bases and J 0 bases, leaving 16 bases between the germline ends. The CDR3 is made up of 16 amino acids. From germline, CDR1 is MDHEN and CDR2 SYDVKM. The CDR3 sequence: CASSAPDTLMNTEAFF. For the CDR3, the DNA is TGTGCCAGCAGTGCCCCGGACACCTTAATGAACACTGAAGCTTTCTTT.

The rearrangement uses TRBV12-3 or TRBV12-4 and TRBJ1-1; perhaps TRBD1 as D (5 bases). Trimming cost V 0 bases and J 3 bases, with 14 bases left between them. This CDR3 contains 16 residues. The CDR3 coding sequence is TGTGCCAGCAGTTTAGCGGTGGTGGGGACGGACACTGAAGCTTTCTTT. Encoded protein: CASSLAVVGTDTEAFF.

This clonotype was detected a few times. The rearrangement joins TRBV6-5 to TRBJ2-3; D might be TRBD1 (6 bases). CDR1 and CDR2 (germline): MNHEY, SVGAGI. The CDR3 spans 14 residues. V was pared by 6 bases and J by 6 bases, with 16 bases between. The CDR3 DNA sequence: TGTGCCAGCAGCCTTTGGGGGCTTGCGGATACGCAGTATTTT. Amino acid sequence: CASSLWGLADTQYF.

The chain joins TRBV6-5 to TRBJ1-1; possible D gene TRBD1, 5 bases. V lost 2 bases and J lost 5, with 9 bases in between. The germline CDR1 and CDR2 sequences are MNHEY and SVGAGI. The CDR3 runs 13 residues. The CDR3 DNA is TGTGCCAGCAGTTACGGGAGGGGAACTGAAGCTTTCTTT. It specifies CASSYGRGTEAFF.

V is TRBV2 and J is TRBJ1-3; possible D gene TRBD1, 5 bases. CDR1 is SNHLY, CDR2 FYNNEI, per germline. Trimming removed 2 bases from V and 0 bases from J, with 11 bases in between. This CDR3 spans 16 amino acids. Here the CDR3 DNA reads TGTGCCAGCAGTGAATCATACAGGAGCTCTGGAAACACCATATATTTT. Translation: CASSESYRSSGNTIYF.

This clonotype was counted only a few times. The genes are TRBV7-8 and TRBJ2-7; tentatively, D is TRBD1 or TRBD2 (5 bases each). The CDR3 totals 16 residues. V lost 1 base to trimming and J lost 4 bases, with 17 bases between them. CDR1 SGHVS and CDR2 FQNEAQ come from the germline V gene. The CDR3 spells CASSLVTGPRPYEQYF. Written as DNA, the CDR3 is TGTGCCAGCAGCTTAGTTACGGGGCCGCGTCCTTACGAGCAGTACTTC. Full variable domain (outside the CDR3, taken from reference TRBV7-8 and TRBJ2-7): GAGVSQSPRYKVAKRGQDVALRCDPISGHVSLFWYQQALGQGPEFLTYFQNEAQLDKSGLPSDRFFAERPEGSVSTLKIQRTQQEDSAVYLCASSLVTGPRPYEQYFGPGTRLTVT.

The chain combines TRBV7-8 with TRBJ1-6; D is unresolved. Trimming removed 3 bases from V and 16 bases from J, with 13 bases in between. Germline CDR1 is SGHVS and CDR2 is FQNEAQ. The CDR3 loop spans 12 amino acids. DNA for the CDR3: TGTGCCAGCAGCTTGATGGACTTTGAGCTCCACTTT. Its translation: CASSLMDFELHF.

This clonotype was observed a handful of times. The chain has TRBV6-5 and TRBJ1-1, with a weak D call TRBD1 (5 bases). Germline values: CDR1 MNHEY, CDR2 SVGAGI. The CDR3 has 13 amino acids. V was clipped by 7 bases and J by 4 bases, with 13 bases between them. CDR3 region: CASNSGVGTEAFF. In DNA form, the CDR3 reads TGTGCCAGCAATTCGGGGGTAGGCACTGAAGCTTTCTTT.

This clonotype has more than one count but fewer than ten. CDR3 residues: CASSSETDNEQFF. In nucleotides, the CDR3 is TGTGCCAGCAGCTCCGAGACTGACAATGAGCAGTTCTTC. The chain combines TRBV7-4 with TRBJ2-1; no clear D. V was pared by 4 bases and J by 5 bases, with 9 bases between. Germline V gene lookup returns CDR1 SGHVT and CDR2 SQSDAQ. The CDR3 runs to 13 residues.

The V call is TRBV9, the J call TRBJ1-1; no clear D. The length of the CDR3 is 13 residues. Trimming shortened V by 0 bases and J by 4 bases, and 7 bases separated the two germline ends. Per the germline V gene, CDR1 is SGDLS and CDR2 is YYNGEE. CDR3 residues: CASSVDRGTEAFF. The DNA of the CDR3 is TGTGCCAGCAGCGTAGACCGGGGCACTGAAGCTTTCTTT.

This clonotype was detected a few times. The chain is built from TRBV7-9 and TRBJ2-1; no clear D. V lost 5 bases, J lost 5 bases, and 19 bases lay in between. The CDR3 extends over 16 amino acids. From germline, CDR1 is SEHNR and CDR2 FQNEAQ (reference sequence). The CDR3 DNA is TGTGCCAGCAGCCCCCCCGGCCGCGTAACGGACAATGAGCAGTTCTTC. It yields the protein CASSPPGRVTDNEQFF.

This chain connects TRBV7-6 to TRBJ1-5; 8 bases agree with TRBD1. CDR1 and CDR2 (germline): SGHVS, FNYEAQ. V was clipped by 6 bases and J by 5 bases; unmatched bases: 9. There are 15 residues in the CDR3. The CDR3, as DNA: TGTGCCAGCAGTCATCGGACAGGGTTATATCAGCCCCAGCATTTT. Its protein product is CASSHRTGLYQPQHF. The variable domain in full, completed from reference TRBV7-6 and TRBJ1-5, reads GAGVSQSPRYKVTKRGQDVALRCDPISGHVSLYWYRQALGQGPEFLTYFNYEAQQDKSGLPNDRFSAERPEGSISTLTIQRTEQRDSAMYRCASSHRTGLYQPQHFGDGTRLSIL.